One sample yielded the 11 T cell receptor beta chains listed below, sequenced in a study of shared clonotypes between healthy human individuals. Data came from immunoSEQ multiplex PCR; TCRdb stores just in-frame clones and leaves some out. The sample yields about 680,000 clones, 60% to 80% seen once. The sequencing input was memory CD4+ T cells sorted from blood. Subset described: CD45RA-negative fraction. The origin of the receptors is a woman aged 25 to 39 in good health.

The chain couples TRBV5-1 to TRBJ1-5; D uncertain. The CDR3 extends over 14 amino acids. Trimming took off 1 base at V and 1 base at J, with 6 bases between the two ends. Germline CDR1 and CDR2: SGHRS and YFSETQ. The CDR3 bases are TGCGCCAGCAGCTTGTTTCCCAGCAATCAGCCCCAGCATTTT. Translated: CASSLFPSNQPQHF.

The gene calls are TRBV28 and TRBJ2-7, with a tentative D call TRBD2 (5 bases). CDR1 is MDHEN, CDR2 SYDVKM, per germline. The CDR3 has 15 residues. Trimming pared 6 bases from V and 3 bases from J, leaving 18 bases between. The CDR3 DNA sequence: TGTGCCAGCAGCCCCGGGAATGTGAGAATCTACGAGCAGTACTTC. Residues: CASSPGNVRIYEQYF.

This clone was counted ten times or more. The V call is TRBV15, the J call TRBJ1-1; D gene unclear. This CDR3 comprises 14 residues. Looked up from germline, CDR1 is LNHNV and CDR2 is YYDKDF (reference sequence). The V end was cut by 5 bases, the J end by 6 bases, with 16 bases between. CDR3 protein: CATSQPIVGSEAFF. Here the CDR3 DNA reads TGTGCCACCAGCCAACCAATCGTAGGTTCTGAAGCTTTCTTT.

V is TRBV4-1 and J is TRBJ2-2; unclear D gene. The CDR3 spans 14 residues. Germline V gene sequence: CDR1 MGHRA, CDR2 YSYEKL. The V end lost 5 bases, the J end lost 0 bases, and 7 bases lay between the germline ends. The CDR3 reads CASSGLANTGELFF. CDR3 DNA sequence: TGCGCCAGCAGCGGCCTAGCGAACACCGGGGAGCTGTTTTTT.

The chain is built from TRBV5-6 and TRBJ1-1; D remains ambiguous. CDR3 size: 13 residues. Deletions cut 4 bases from V and 1 base from J, with 8 bases between. Germline V gene lookup returns CDR1 SGHDT and CDR2 YYEEEE. CDR3 in amino acids: CASSLRRNTEAFF. DNA for the CDR3: TGTGCCAGCAGCCTACGGAGGAACACTGAAGCTTTCTTT.

Turning to this clone: Since a far larger clone is one base different, this is likely a read error. Different DNA sequences within this sample yield the same CDR3. V gene TRBV7-2 combines with J gene TRBJ1-2; D might be TRBD1 (5 bases). Germline CDR1 is SGHTA and CDR2 is FQGNSA. Trimming removed 6 bases from V and 8 bases from J, with 19 bases in between. There are 14 residues in the CDR3. CDR3 region: CASSPQTGDGGYTF. The DNA for the CDR3 is TGTGCCAGCAGTCCCCAGACCGGGGACGGGGGCTACACCTTC. Based on the CDR3 plus reference TRBV7-2 and TRBJ1-2, the full variable domain is GAGVSQSPSNKVTEKGKDVELRCDPISGHTALYWYRQSLGQGLEFLIYFQGNSAPDKSGLPSDRFSAERTGGSVSTLTIQRTQQEDSAVYLCASSPQTGDGGYTFGSGTRLTVV.

The chain uses TRBV7-2 and TRBJ2-7; 10 bases align to TRBD2. V was pared by 5 bases and J by 4 bases, with 8 bases of the junction left unmatched. This CDR3 spans 15 amino acids. The germline gives CDR1 SGHTA, CDR2 FQGNSA. The CDR3 coding sequence is TGTGCCAGCAGCCCAGCAGCGGGGGGGCAATACGAGCAGTACTTC. Encoded protein: CASSPAAGGQYEQYF.

This chain connects TRBV27 to TRBJ1-3; D ambiguous. Germline CDR1 reads MNHEY; CDR2 reads SMNVEV (reference sequence). Trimming shortened V by 3 bases and J by 4 bases, and 10 bases separated the two germline ends. The CDR3 extends over 14 amino acids. DNA for the CDR3: TGTGCCAGCAGTTTCAGAGGAATGGGAAACACCATATATTTT. This translates into CASSFRGMGNTIYF.

The V and J genes are TRBV7-9 and TRBJ2-5; maybe TRBD2 (5 bases). This CDR3 region has 14 residues. V was pared by 5 bases and J by 5 bases, with 15 bases between. Germline V gene lookup returns CDR1 SEHNR and CDR2 FQNEAQ (reference sequence). CDR3 nucleotide sequence: TGTGCCAGCAGCCCTACCTTTAGCGCTGAGACCCAGTACTTC. This gives the protein CASSPTFSAETQYF.

This rearrangement joins TRBV30 to TRBJ2-7; D gene ambiguous. V was clipped by 2 bases and J by 6 bases, with 11 bases between them. This CDR3 contains 12 residues. Germline V lookup: CDR1 GTSNPN, CDR2 SVGIG (reference sequence). The CDR3 loop reads CAWSTRPGEQYF. CDR3 DNA: TGTGCCTGGAGTACCCGGCCGGGCGAGCAGTACTTC.

The chain combines TRBV5-1 with TRBJ2-5; either TRBD1 or TRBD2 may supply D (5 bases each). The CDR3 covers 16 residues. The germline V gene has CDR1 SGHRS and CDR2 YFSETQ. With 0 bases removed from V and 2 bases from J, the gap between germline ends came to 14 bases. This chain's CDR3 is CASSLVAGTEQETQYF. Written as DNA, the CDR3 is TGCGCCAGCAGCTTGGTAGCAGGGACCGAGCAAGAGACCCAGTACTTC.